A selection of T cell receptor beta chains follows, all from one sample in a study of glioma-infiltrating T cells. TCRdb processed the multiplex PCR reads anew with MiXCR; each CDR3 protein has one entry. The table includes around 390,000 distinct CDR3 sequences, around 38% detected once. The sequenced material came from glioma tissue, nonneoplastic brain tissue, or PBMCs (not recorded which). The receptors stem from a human donor with low-grade glioma or glioblastoma, undergoing nonglioma brain surgery, or in good health (not recorded which). Each CDR3 is given with its conserved first and last residue. A D gene is named only where the DNA matches it firmly. The listing skips clone size in some rows; elsewhere it reads once, few, many or a size class.

J: TRBJ2-5
size: NA
D: TRBD2
V: TRBV11-1
CDR3: CASSSGTIRGQYF
DNA: TGTGCCAGCAGCTCTGGGACTATAAGGGGCCAGTACTTC

J: TRBJ2-7
size: once
D: NA
V: TRBV7-3
CDR3: CASSLYLGDEQYF
DNA: TGTGCCAGCAGCCTCTACCTCGGCGACGAGCAGTACTTC

J: TRBJ2-7
size: few
D: TRBD1
V: TRBV28
CDR3: CASSLWTGESEQYF
DNA: TGTGCCAGCAGTCTTTGGACAGGGGAAAGCGAGCAGTACTTC

J: TRBJ2-1
size: NA
D: TRBD1
V: TRBV5-1
CDR3: CASRTGTGPGNEQFF
DNA: TGCGCCAGCAGGACCGGGACAGGGCCGGGCAATGAGCAGTTCTTC

J: TRBJ2-7
size: NA
D: TRBD2
V: TRBV20-1
CDR3: CNATGTSGRSYEQYF
DNA: TGCAATGCTACCGGGACTAGCGGGAGGTCCTACGAGCAGTACTTC

J: TRBJ2-1
size: NA
D: TRBD2
V: TRBV28
CDR3: CASLSAGSGYNEQFF
DNA: TGTGCCAGCCTTTCCGCGGGTAGCGGGTACAATGAGCAGTTCTTC

J: TRBJ2-5
size: NA
D: TRBD2
V: TRBV29-1
CDR3: CSAGTSGQETQYF
DNA: TGCAGCGCCGGGACTAGCGGCCAAGAGACCCAGTACTTC

J: TRBJ2-3
size: few
D: TRBD2
V: TRBV20-1
CDR3: CSFKGLAGEDTQYF
DNA: TGCAGTTTCAAGGGACTAGCGGGAGAAGATACGCAGTATTTT

J: TRBJ2-7
size: many
D: NA
V: TRBV6-2/TRBV6-3
CDR3: CASSRRTGTLTYEQYF
DNA: TGTGCCAGCAGCCGGAGGACGGGTACTCTAACCTACGAGCAGTACTTC

J: TRBJ1-2
size: NA
D: NA
V: TRBV7-9
CDR3: CASGLTCCTF
DNA: TGTGCCAGCGGCCTAACCTGCTGCACCTTC

J: TRBJ2-4
size: few
D: NA
V: TRBV28
CDR3: CASSLGGRGQNIQYF
DNA: TGTGCCAGCAGTTTAGGCGGCAGGGGACAAAACATTCAGTACTTC

J: TRBJ1-1
size: many
D: NA
V: TRBV27
CDR3: CASSFISSNTEAFF
DNA: TGTGCCAGCAGTTTCATCTCCTCGAACACTGAAGCTTTCTTT

J: TRBJ2-7
size: many
D: NA
V: TRBV27
CDR3: CASSLVPSYEQYF
DNA: TGTGCCAGCAGTTTAGTGCCTAGCTACGAGCAGTACTTC

J: TRBJ2-3
size: few
D: NA
V: TRBV4-2
CDR3: CASSTGDNPQGADTQYF
DNA: TGTGCCAGCAGCACGGGGGACAATCCCCAGGGGGCAGATACGCAGTATTTT

J: TRBJ2-3
size: NA
D: NA
V: TRBV4-1
CDR3: CASSPSNRVLGTDTQYF
DNA: TGCGCCAGCAGCCCTTCCAACCGGGTACTGGGCACAGATACGCAGTATTTT

J: TRBJ2-7
size: NA
D: NA
V: TRBV20-1
CDR3: CSARRRLGTYEQYF
DNA: TGCAGTGCTAGGAGGAGACTAGGCACCTACGAGCAGTACTTC

J: TRBJ1-1
size: many
D: TRBD1
V: TRBV4-3
CDR3: CASSQNRGSTEAFF
DNA: TGCGCCAGCAGCCAAAACAGGGGGTCCACTGAAGCTTTCTTT

J: TRBJ1-1
size: few
D: NA
V: TRBV6-2/TRBV6-3
CDR3: CASRTGGGNTEAFF
DNA: TGTGCCAGCAGAACTGGGGGGGGGAACACTGAAGCTTTCTTT

J: TRBJ2-5
size: many
D: NA
V: TRBV28
CDR3: CASSADVQSETQYF
DNA: TGTGCCAGCAGCGCTGATGTTCAGTCGGAGACCCAGTACTTC

J: TRBJ2-1
size: many
D: NA
V: TRBV28
CDR3: CASSLVGGQFF
DNA: TGTGCCAGCAGTTTGGTGGGGGGGCAGTTCTTC

J: TRBJ2-2
size: NA
D: NA
V: TRBV28
CDR3: CASSLRGANTGELFF
DNA: TGTGCCAGCAGTTTAAGGGGCGCGAACACCGGGGAGCTGTTTTTT

J: TRBJ1-2
size: NA
D: NA
V: TRBV7-2
CDR3: CASSRGWDGFYGYTF
DNA: TGTGCCAGCAGCCGCGGGTGGGACGGTTTCTATGGCTACACCTTC

J: TRBJ1-1
size: many
D: NA
V: TRBV28
CDR3: CASSFWQGNTEAFF
DNA: TGTGCCAGCAGTTTTTGGCAAGGAAACACTGAAGCTTTCTTT

J: TRBJ2-2
size: many
D: NA
V: TRBV27
CDR3: CASSLSGLAGELFF
DNA: TGTGCCAGCAGTTTATCCGGGTTGGCCGGGGAGCTGTTTTTT

J: TRBJ2-7
size: few
D: NA
V: TRBV7-9
CDR3: CASSPEPGPSYEQYF
DNA: TGTGCCAGCAGCCCAGAACCTGGTCCGTCGTACGAGCAGTACTTC

J: TRBJ1-5
size: NA
D: NA
V: TRBV4-3
CDR3: CASSQANFGFLVGNQPQHF
DNA: TGCGCCAGCAGCCAAGCGAATTTTGGGTTCTTGGTAGGCAATCAGCCCCAGCATTTT

J: TRBJ2-1
size: NA
D: TRBD2
V: TRBV18
CDR3: CASSPRGGRRYNEQFF
DNA: TGTGCCAGCTCACCTCGTGGCGGGAGACGGTACAATGAGCAGTTCTTC

J: TRBJ2-7
size: few
D: TRBD1
V: TRBV7-9
CDR3: CASSPRTGGREQYF
DNA: TGTGCCAGCAGCCCGAGGACAGGGGGGCGCGAGCAGTACTTC

J: TRBJ2-1
size: few
D: NA
V: TRBV4-1
CDR3: CASSQDRQGLYNEQFF
DNA: TGCGCCAGCAGCCAAGACCGGCAGGGTCTCTACAATGAGCAGTTCTTC

J: TRBJ2-1
size: few
D: TRBD2
V: TRBV20-1
CDR3: CSARVQPSGRSSYNEQFF
DNA: TGCAGTGCTAGAGTCCAGCCTAGCGGGAGGAGCTCCTACAATGAGCAGTTCTTC

J: TRBJ2-5
size: few
D: NA
V: TRBV5-4
CDR3: CASSPNSEMETQYF
DNA: TGTGCCAGCAGCCCCAACTCAGAGATGGAGACCCAGTACTTC

J: TRBJ2-7
size: NA
D: NA
V: TRBV7-2
CDR3: CVSSLSSFYEQYF
DNA: TGTGTCAGCAGCCTCAGCAGCTTCTACGAGCAGTACTTC

J: TRBJ2-7
size: once
D: TRBD1
V: TRBV27
CDR3: CASSAFSTGGYYEQYF
DNA: TGTGCCAGCAGTGCATTCTCGACAGGGGGCTACTACGAGCAGTACTTC

J: TRBJ1-4
size: few
D: TRBD1
V: TRBV4-1
CDR3: CASSLLGTGREKLFF
DNA: TGCGCCAGCAGCCTCCTCGGGACAGGGAGGGAAAAACTGTTTTTT

J: TRBJ2-1
size: many
D: NA
V: TRBV27
CDR3: CASSRRTGHEQFF
DNA: TGTGCCAGCAGTCGCCGGACTGGGCATGAGCAGTTCTTC